The TCR beta chain under discussion was sequenced for a study of cytomegalovirus exposure and HLA in healthy donors (dated by TCRdb to about 2017). Some background on the complete study: An earlier analysis of several hundred of the donors reported 276 Gb of sequence data and 117 million unique TCR beta sequences obtained from about 180 million T cells. Of the roughly 410 genotyped donors, approximately 80% were placed in the genetic ancestry cluster associated with self-reported Caucasian donors. The study aimed to test whether signatures of past pathogen exposure could be identified by cataloging public T cell receptors. Because of strong linkage in the cohort, roughly five DR-DQ haplotypes were treated as single units for association and clustering. All discovery cohort repertoires had been generated using a single sequencing platform. Class I and class II HLA loci were covered by the typing at four-digit resolution. An earlier analysis of several hundred of the donors used high-throughput TCR beta sequencing to judge whether each TCR beta V gene segment behaved as functional or pseudogenic. To study patterns of TCR occurrence, a later analysis re-analyzed previously published TCR beta repertoires from 666 donors and added high-resolution HLA genotyping. Among a few hundred genotyped donors of the cohort, an average of around 240,000 unique TCR beta nucleotide sequences were sequenced per donor, around 20% of them non-productive. Alongside the repertoire data, information on donor age, sex, ethnicity and CMV serostatus was compiled. Using immunosequencing, the study profiled T cell repertoires from 500 to 800 subjects and related those repertoires to cytomegalovirus serostatus. An early release covering approximately 600 HLA-typed donors comprised 250 to 350 gigabases of sequencing data and tens of millions of unique TCR sequences. The later analysis used no new phenotypic data to find candidate immune exposures, relying instead on TCR beta sequences and their occurrence across donors. A later genetic analysis took genome-wide SNP genotypes for about 55% of the 666 donors and used that subset as a discovery cohort. In addition to the first cohort of several hundred subjects, a separate validation cohort of approximately 130 different subjects was used. The number of typed donors differed by locus: roughly 629-640 for A, B, C, DRB1 and DQB1; 500 to 550 for DQA1; about 600 for DPA1; and some 430 for DPB1. The study combined high-throughput TCR immunosequencing, statistical association of individual TCRs with disease status, and machine learning to predict cytomegalovirus infection status. Beyond this particular receptor, the publication reports: In a later genetic analysis, fewer N-insertions in productive TCRs were reported among donors in an Asian-associated ancestry cluster than the roughly 670-donor mean. A further reported finding was that TCR beta sequences accurately predicted the HLA-A and HLA-B alleles for most subjects in the first cohort. According to the authors, the approach could potentially be generalized to other disease states and immunological phenotypes. HLA typing was unavailable for some donors at each locus, so association tests used only the typed subset. The cohort was sequenced for TCR beta chains only, and without alpha or paired-chain data the features that could be detected were limited. An association between a missense DCLRE1C variant and V-gene and J-gene trimming of TCR beta chains was found in a later genetic analysis and replicated in an independent cohort. The sequencing pipeline was judged likely to have produced a cluster of highly shared sequence variants as a technical artifact. When HLA alleles, especially DR and DQ, strongly co-occurred, attributing TCR associations to individual alleles was difficult. For the cohort, immune exposure information was limited to CMV serostatus. In vitro tests confirmed that a few of the cytomegalovirus-associated TCR beta chains recognize cytomegalovirus antigens. In a later analysis, several top co-occurrence clusters were reported to appear linked to parvovirus B19, influenza, CMV and Epstein-Barr virus. While some public TCRs were present in many individuals, most TCR sequences turned up only very rarely across donors. In a later analysis, HLA-associated TCR beta chains showed more clonal expansion and lower generation probabilities than non-associated chains that were equally common. Roughly uniform sequencing depth across donors was assumed in presence/absence analyses, although this assumption may not hold. Some IMGT-functional V segments, including TRBV6-2 and TRBV6-3, could not be distinguished by the 87-base-pair reads and were therefore excluded. Because counts were too low, seventeen rarely observed V segments, including chromosome 9 orphons, were excluded from the earlier analysis of around 640 of the donors. Most CMV-associated TCR beta chains appeared to be HLA-restricted in a later analysis, and the HLA associations seemed to be driven largely by CMV exposure. In an earlier analysis of 587 of the donors, most TCR beta V segments appeared in productive rearrangements about 90% or about 30% of the time, broadly matching IMGT annotations. The study gave a list of about 150 TCR beta chains associated with cytomegalovirus. A later analysis associated about 17,000 TCR beta sequences with specific HLA alleles at a false discovery rate of 0.05. A later analysis found that TCR association rates varied across HLA loci, with DRB1 alleles showing the most associated TCRs and HLA-C alleles the fewest. The classifier was reported to diagnose cytomegalovirus status with high specificity and sensitivity in both the original and validation cohorts. Linkage disequilibrium might explain the correlated functional status among segregating V segments, but an unknown experimental factor could not be ruled out.

The cohort consisted of 600 to 700 healthy bone marrow donors. Cohort members were all nominally healthy when sampled, although unrecorded immune exposures were likely present. The donor tested CMV seropositive and was one of the 289 seropositive cohort members. A peripheral blood sample was provided by each donor, and peripheral blood mononuclear cells were used for TCR beta sequencing. The Qiagen DNeasy Blood Extraction Kit was used to extract genomic DNA from the blood cell samples. For this chain, trimming is 4 bases at the V end and 4 bases at the J end, and the number of junction bases without a gene match is 9. The CDR3 measures 16 amino acids from cysteine to phenylalanine. CDR3 DNA only is kept here, 48 bases in frame from base 1. CDR1 and CDR2, per the germline V gene, are MNHNS and SASEGT. A note on this clone: The clone's antigen remains unknown. It has no much larger one-base neighbor in the sample; base qualities were not kept.

The library was produced with the immunoSEQ multiplex PCR assay. A mixture of 60 forward primers for TCR Vbeta segments and 13 reverse primers for TCR Jbeta segments was used in the multiplex PCR. The CDR3 region of rearranged TCR beta genes was amplified from genomic DNA by a multiplex PCR assay. On the Illumina HiSeq System, the amplified TCR beta libraries were sequenced as 87-base-pair reads. The published analysis was carried out like this. Across the 600 to 700 repertoires, a later analysis counted approximately 83 million unique TCR beta chains, roughly 11 million of which were shared by at least two donors. Raw reads were error-corrected and collapsed into unique sequences with a nearest-neighbor algorithm that merged closely related sequences to remove PCR and sequencing errors. V, D and J gene segments were assigned by aligning CDR3 sequences to IMGT reference sequences. For a sequence to be retained, a match of at least six nucleotides was required to both a V gene segment and a J gene segment. A rearrangement counted as productive if the CDR3 had no stop codons and remained in frame with V and J, and every other rearrangement counted as non-productive. Following IMGT convention, CDR3 was defined as the stretch from the second conserved V-encoded cysteine to the conserved J-encoded phenylalanine. In an earlier analysis of more than 550 of the donors, sequences lacking an unambiguous match to a single V gene segment were excluded. In an earlier analysis of 500 to 750 of the donors, V segments were called functional above 56.7% productive rearrangements and were called segregating when the between-donor standard deviation exceeded 5%. A statistical classification framework was built to diagnose cytomegalovirus status from the catalog of TCR beta chain sequences. In a later analysis, TCR nucleotide sequences were compared against IMGT/GENE-DB human TR gene sequences so that V and J genes could be assigned. A later analysis assigned CDR3 sequences and most-parsimonious VDJ recombination scenarios with the TCRdist pipeline. In a later analysis, each TCR beta chain was defined by its CDR3 amino acid sequence together with its V-gene family, and reads lacking a unique V-gene family were excluded. To address suspected cross-contamination and a sequencing artifact, a later analysis removed 450 to 700 highly shared, low-generation-probability nucleotide sequences. In a later analysis, a clonal expansion index was calculated for each public chain from normalized within-repertoire ranks of inferred template counts. A later analysis computed generation probabilities with a VDJ recombination model fitted to out-of-frame rearrangements, and checked the results against IGoR. In a later analysis, hypergeometric tests were used to score TCR-TCR, TCR-HLA and TCR-CMV co-occurrence, with a repertoire-size bias correction applied to TCR pairs. A later analysis estimated false discovery rates by permuting HLA or CMV assignments 20 times. In a later analysis, co-occurring TCRs were grouped with DBSCAN, and TCRdist sequence similarity was added when clustering was performed within HLA-allele-positive subsets. Repertoires with fewer than 30,000 or more than 120,000 public chains were left out of co-occurrence clustering, as were four to six repertoires with anomalous nucleotide sharing. TCRdb carries this immuneACCESS record with in-frame sequences only. Its versions omit some clonotypes, under half of them owing to an unresolved V gene in the studies checked, with the rest unexplained. Clonal size and the V and J genes are those of that table, whereas D and trimming came from the DNA. The sample records some 130,000 clones, around 77% of which are singletons. The top ten clonotypes cover more than 4% of the sample.

The source of this sequence is a male donor in good health and CMV-seropositive. The V and J segments used are TRBV6-1 and TRBJ2-7; 11 bases in between match TRBD1. The sequenced sample was PBMCs. The DNA sequence is given as TGTGCCAGCAGTGTTACCGGGACAGGGGGTTGGTACGAGCAGTACTTC. This yields the protein CASSVTGTGGWYEQYF.